This TCR beta chain was sequenced for a study of T cell repertoires in cytomegalovirus infection. Study-wide background: HLA-B-restricted CMV epitopes that are well studied were used alongside recently identified HLA-C-restricted ones. Evidence of both CMV infection and a matching HLA type came from public TCR beta signatures.

This clonotype was recorded at least ten times. Its target is unknown. TCRdb ran MiXCR on the reads and lists one entry per CDR3 protein. The sample has over 250,000 distinct CDR3 sequences; under 25% are singletons. Findings and limits, study-wide: Identification of carriers of CMV plus the relevant HLA was achieved through cumulative public TCR beta family frequency. The ex vivo response was dominated by HLA-C-restricted CMV-specific TCR beta clonotypes.

Germline CDR1 SGHAT, CDR2 FQNNGV. The CDR3 covers 15 residues. V gave up 5 bases and J gave up 4 bases; unmatched junction bases: 8. The input for sequencing was cultured PBMCs, taken from culture after CMV antigen stimulation. This clonotype was obtained from a human donor in good health (CMV status not recorded). Some clones in this sample may be carry-over from other donors' samples. The J gene is TRBJ2-5, the V gene TRBV11-2; 9 nucleotides match TRBD2. The CDR3 DNA follows: TGTGCCAGCAGCCTACTGATAGCGGGAGTAGAGACCCAGTACTTC. It yields the protein CASSLLIAGVETQYF.